This T cell receptor (beta chain) is from a study of technical replicates of blood from several donors. The CDR3 runs to 14 residues. The junction had 11 bases not matched to a gene; V was cut back by 4 bases and J by 11 bases. Germline assignment: CDR1 MDHEN and CDR2 SYDVKM. The protocol was immunoSEQ multiplex PCR, while the TCRdb copy is restricted to in-frame clones and leaves out a portion. The table includes some 94,000 clones, about 96% detected once. Material: T cells isolated from PBMCs. The chain joins TRBV28 to TRBJ1-1; TRBD1 matches 9 bases. This receptor was taken from a human donor in good health. The CDR3 region has the DNA TGTGCCAGCAGTTATCCGGGACAGGGAAAAGGGGCTTTCTTT. Its protein is CASSYPGQGKGAFF.